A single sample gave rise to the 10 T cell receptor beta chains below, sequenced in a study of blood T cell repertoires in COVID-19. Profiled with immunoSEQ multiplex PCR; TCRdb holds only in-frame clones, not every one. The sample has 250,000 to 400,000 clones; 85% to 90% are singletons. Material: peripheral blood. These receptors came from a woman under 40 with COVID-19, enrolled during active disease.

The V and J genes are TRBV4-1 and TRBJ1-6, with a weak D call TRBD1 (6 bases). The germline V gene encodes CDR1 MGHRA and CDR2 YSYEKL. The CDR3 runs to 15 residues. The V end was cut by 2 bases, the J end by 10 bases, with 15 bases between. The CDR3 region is CASSQRGGAGSPLHF. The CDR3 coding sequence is TGCGCCAGCAGCCAAAGGGGGGGGGCAGGGTCACCCCTCCACTTT.

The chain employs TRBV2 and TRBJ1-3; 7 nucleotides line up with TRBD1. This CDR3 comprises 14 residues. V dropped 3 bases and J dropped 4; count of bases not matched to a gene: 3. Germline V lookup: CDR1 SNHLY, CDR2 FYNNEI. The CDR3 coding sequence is TGTGCCAGCAGTGAGAGGGGGCTCGGAAACACCATATATTTT. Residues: CASSERGLGNTIYF.

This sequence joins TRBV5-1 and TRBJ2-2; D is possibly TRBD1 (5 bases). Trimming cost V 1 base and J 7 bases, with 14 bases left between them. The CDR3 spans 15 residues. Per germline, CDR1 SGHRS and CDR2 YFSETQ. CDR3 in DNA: TGCGCCAGCAGCTTGCCCAAGGGGCATGGCGGGGAGCTGTTTTTT. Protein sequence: CASSLPKGHGGELFF.

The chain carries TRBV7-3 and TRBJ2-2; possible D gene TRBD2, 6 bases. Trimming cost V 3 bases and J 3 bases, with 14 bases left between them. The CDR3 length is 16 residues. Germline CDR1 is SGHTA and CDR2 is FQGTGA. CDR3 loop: CASSFRGGTYTGELFF. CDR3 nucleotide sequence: TGTGCCAGCAGCTTCCGTGGCGGGACGTACACCGGGGAGCTGTTTTTT. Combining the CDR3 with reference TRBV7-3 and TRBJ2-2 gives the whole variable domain GAGVSQTPSNKVTEKGKYVELRCDPISGHTALYWYRQSLGQGPEFLIYFQGTGAADDSGLPNDRFFAVRPEGSVSTLKIQRTERGDSAVYLCASSFRGGTYTGELFFGEGSRLTVL.

CDR3 DNA: TGTGCCAGCAAAGGGGGCTCGGGGCCTTATACTTTCTATGGCTACACCTTC. Its protein is CASKGGSGPYTFYGYTF. The rearrangement uses TRBV28 and TRBJ1-2; TRBD1 matches at 7 bases. Germline values: CDR1 MDHEN, CDR2 SYDVKM. J was trimmed by 4 bases and V by 7 bases; bases with no gene match: 18. This CDR3 comprises 17 residues.

The CDR3 nucleotides are TGTGCCAGCAGTTTGACGGGACAGGGTTATGGCTACACCTTC. It yields the protein CASSLTGQGYGYTF. The chain employs TRBV6-5 and TRBJ1-2; the match to TRBD1 covers 9 bases. The J segment lost 5 bases and the V segment lost 4 bases, leaving 5 bases of the junction unmatched. The CDR3 runs 14 residues. Per germline, CDR1 MNHEY and CDR2 SVGAGI.

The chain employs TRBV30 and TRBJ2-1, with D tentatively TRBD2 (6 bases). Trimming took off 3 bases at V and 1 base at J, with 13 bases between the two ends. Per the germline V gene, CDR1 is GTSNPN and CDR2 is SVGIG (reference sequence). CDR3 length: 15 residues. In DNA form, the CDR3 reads TGTGCCTGGAGCGGCTCGGGGAGGTCCTACAATGAGCAGTTCTTC. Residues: CAWSGSGRSYNEQFF.

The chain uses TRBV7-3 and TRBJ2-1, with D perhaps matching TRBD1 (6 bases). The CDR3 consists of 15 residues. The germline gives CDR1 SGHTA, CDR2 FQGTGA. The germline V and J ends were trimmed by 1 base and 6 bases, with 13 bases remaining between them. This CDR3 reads CASSLNGGYSNEQFF. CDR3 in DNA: TGTGCCAGCAGCTTAAATGGGGGCTACAGCAATGAGCAGTTCTTC.

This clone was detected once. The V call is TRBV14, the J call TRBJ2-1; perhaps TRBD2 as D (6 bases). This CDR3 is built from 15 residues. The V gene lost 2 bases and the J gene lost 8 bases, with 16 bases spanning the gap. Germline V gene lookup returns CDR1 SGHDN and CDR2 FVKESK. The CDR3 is CASSQWGGMGDEQFF. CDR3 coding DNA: TGTGCCAGCAGCCAATGGGGCGGGATGGGCGATGAGCAGTTCTTC.

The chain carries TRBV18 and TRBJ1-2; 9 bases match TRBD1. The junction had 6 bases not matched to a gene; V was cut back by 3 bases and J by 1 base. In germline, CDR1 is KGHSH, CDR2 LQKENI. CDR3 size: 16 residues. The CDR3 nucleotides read TGTGCCAGCTCACCCGGACAGGGGCCAGTTAACTATGGCTACACCTTC. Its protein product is CASSPGQGPVNYGYTF. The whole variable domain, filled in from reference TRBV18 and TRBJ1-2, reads NAGVMQNPRHLVRRRGQEARLRCSPMKGHSHVYWYRQLPEEGLKFMVYLQKENIIDESGMPKERFSAEFPKEGPSILRIQQVVRGDSAAYFCASSPGQGPVNYGYTFGSGTRLTVV.